This T cell receptor (beta chain) was documented in a study of blood T cell repertoires in COVID-19. Study-level information: Spain, Italy and the United States supplied samples that represented acute and convalescent COVID-19. PBMCs, B-cell-depleted T cells, or T cells provided the cDNA or gDNA that made up the material.

Original analysis: Nucleated cell counts were estimated from reference gene primer amplification. Generated by immunoSEQ multiplex PCR, the TCRdb table keeps only in-frame clones and is missing some. V, J and clone size were drawn from that table, and D and trimming were deduced from the DNA. This table has 60,000 to 80,000 clones, over 75% appearing once. The CDR3 covers 15 residues. Germline CDR1 and CDR2: GTSNPN and SVGIG (reference sequence). Trimming took 5 bases from V and 3 from J, leaving 19 bases between them. This sequence originates from a middle-aged man with acute or convalescent COVID-19. Material: peripheral blood. This chain connects TRBV30 to TRBJ1-1, with D possibly matching TRBD1 (6 bases). The CDR3 coding sequence is TGTGCCTGGGAAACTAATGGGGGGGCGGACACTGAAGCTTTCTTT. Amino acids: CAWETNGGADTEAFF.